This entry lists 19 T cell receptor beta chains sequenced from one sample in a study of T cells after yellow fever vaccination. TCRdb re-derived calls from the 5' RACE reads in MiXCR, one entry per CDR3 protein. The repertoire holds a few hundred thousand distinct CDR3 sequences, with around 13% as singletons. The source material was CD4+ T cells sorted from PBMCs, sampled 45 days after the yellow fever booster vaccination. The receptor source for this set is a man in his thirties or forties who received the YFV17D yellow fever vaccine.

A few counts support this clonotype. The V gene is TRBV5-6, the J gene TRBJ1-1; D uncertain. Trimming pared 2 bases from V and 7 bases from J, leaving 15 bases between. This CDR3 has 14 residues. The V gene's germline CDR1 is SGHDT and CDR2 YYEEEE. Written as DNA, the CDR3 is TGTGCCAGCAGCTTCGGGGTAAAACAGAATGAAGCTTTCTTT. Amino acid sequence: CASSFGVKQNEAFF.

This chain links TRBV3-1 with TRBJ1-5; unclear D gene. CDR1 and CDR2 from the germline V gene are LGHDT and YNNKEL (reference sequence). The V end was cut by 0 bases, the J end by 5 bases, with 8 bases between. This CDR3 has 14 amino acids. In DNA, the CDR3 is TGTGCCAGCAGCCAAGAGAGGACTCATCAGCCCCAGCATTTT. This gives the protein CASSQERTHQPQHF. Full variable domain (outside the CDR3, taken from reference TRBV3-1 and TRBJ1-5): DTAVSQTPKYLVTQMGNDKSIKCEQNLGHDTMYWYKQDSKKFLKIMFSYNNKELIINETVPNRFSPKSPDKAHLNLHINSLELGDSAVYFCASSQERTHQPQHFGDGTRLSIL.

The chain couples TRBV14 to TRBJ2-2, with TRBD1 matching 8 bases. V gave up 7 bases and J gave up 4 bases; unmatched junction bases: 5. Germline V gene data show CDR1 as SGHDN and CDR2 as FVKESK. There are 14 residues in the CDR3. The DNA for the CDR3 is TGTGCCAGCACACGACAGGGGTCCACCGGGGAGCTGTTTTTT. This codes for CASTRQGSTGELFF. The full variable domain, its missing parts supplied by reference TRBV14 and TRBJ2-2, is EAGVTQFPSHSVIEKGQTVTLRCDPISGHDNLYWYRRVMGKEIKFLLHFVKESKQDESGMPNNRFLAERTGGTYSTLKVQPAELEDSGVYFCASTRQGSTGELFFGEGSRLTVL.

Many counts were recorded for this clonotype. The CDR3 DNA is TGCGCCAGCAGCCAAACGGCGGGACAGCAATACAATGAGCAGTTCTTC. Its protein product is CASSQTAGQQYNEQFF. This chain uses TRBV4-3 with TRBJ2-1, with D possibly matching TRBD1 (7 bases). CDR1 LGHNA and CDR2 YSLEER come from the germline V gene. V dropped 2 bases and J dropped 4 bases, with 15 bases sitting between them. This CDR3 is built from 16 residues.

CDR3 nucleotides: TGTGCCAGCAGTGAAAGGGGGGGAATTGGCTACACCTTC. The encoded protein is CASSERGGIGYTF. This rearrangement joins TRBV6-1 to TRBJ1-2; a possible D gene is TRBD1 (6 bases). Germline V gene data show CDR1 as MNHNS and CDR2 as SASEGT. V lost 2 bases and J lost 7, with 11 bases in between. This CDR3 contains 13 residues.

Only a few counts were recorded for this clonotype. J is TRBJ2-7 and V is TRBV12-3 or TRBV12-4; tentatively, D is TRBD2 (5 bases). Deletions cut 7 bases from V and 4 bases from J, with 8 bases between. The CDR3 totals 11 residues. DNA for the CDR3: TGTGCCAGCACCCGGGGATACGAGCAGTACTTC. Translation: CASTRGYEQYF.

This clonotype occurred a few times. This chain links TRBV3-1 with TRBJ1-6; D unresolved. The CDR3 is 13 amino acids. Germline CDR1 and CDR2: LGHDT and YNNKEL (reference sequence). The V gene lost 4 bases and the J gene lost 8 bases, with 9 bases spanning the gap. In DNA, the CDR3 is TGTGCCAGCAGCCCAGGCCGGGATTCACCCCTCCACTTT. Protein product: CASSPGRDSPLHF.

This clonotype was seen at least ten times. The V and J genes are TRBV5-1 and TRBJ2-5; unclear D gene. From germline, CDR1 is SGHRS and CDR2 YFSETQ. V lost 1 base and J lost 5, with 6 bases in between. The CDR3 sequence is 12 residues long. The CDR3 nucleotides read TGCGCCAGCAGCTTGCTAGAGGAGACCCAGTACTTC. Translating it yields CASSLLEETQYF.

The CDR3 region is CSAGRLGEQFF. The DNA of the CDR3 is TGCAGTGCGGGCCGTTTGGGTGAGCAGTTCTTC. The rearrangement links TRBV20-1 to TRBJ2-1; the D is unclear. Germline V gene data show CDR1 as DFQATT and CDR2 as SNEGSKA (reference sequence). Trimming shortened V by 6 bases and J by 9 bases, and 12 bases separated the two germline ends. The CDR3 covers 11 residues.

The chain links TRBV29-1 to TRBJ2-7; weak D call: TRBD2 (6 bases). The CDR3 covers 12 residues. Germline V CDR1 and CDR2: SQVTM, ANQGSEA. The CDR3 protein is CAMGGPAYEQYF. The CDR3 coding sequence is TGCGCTATGGGGGGACCTGCCTACGAGCAGTACTTC.

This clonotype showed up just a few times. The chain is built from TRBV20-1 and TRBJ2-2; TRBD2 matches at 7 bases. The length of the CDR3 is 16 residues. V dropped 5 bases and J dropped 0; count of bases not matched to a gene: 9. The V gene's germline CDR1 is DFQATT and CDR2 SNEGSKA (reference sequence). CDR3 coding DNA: TGCAGTGCTGCCCACCCTAGCGGCGCGAACACCGGGGAGCTGTTTTTT. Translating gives CSAAHPSGANTGELFF.

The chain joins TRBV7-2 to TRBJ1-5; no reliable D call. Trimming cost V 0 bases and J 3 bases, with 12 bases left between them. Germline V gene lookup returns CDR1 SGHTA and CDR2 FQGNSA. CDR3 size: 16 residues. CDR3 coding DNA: TGTGCCAGCAGCTTAGCGGCTGGACTGTACAATCAGCCCCAGCATTTT. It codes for CASSLAAGLYNQPQHF.

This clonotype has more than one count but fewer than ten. CDR3 nucleotide sequence: TGCAGTGCTAGAGGCAGTCGGCGCCCCCAGCGGGAGACCCAGTACTTC. This codes for CSARGSRRPQRETQYF. This chain connects TRBV20-1 to TRBJ2-5; a weak D match, TRBD2 (5 bases). CDR3 length: 16 residues. Germline V CDR1 and CDR2: DFQATT, SNEGSKA (reference sequence). The V end lost 1 base, the J end lost 5 bases, and 20 bases lay between the germline ends.

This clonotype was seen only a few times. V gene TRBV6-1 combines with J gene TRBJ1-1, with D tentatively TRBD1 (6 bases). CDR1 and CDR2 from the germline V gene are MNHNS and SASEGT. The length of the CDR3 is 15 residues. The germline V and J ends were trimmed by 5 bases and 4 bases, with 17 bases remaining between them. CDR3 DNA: TGTGCCAGCAGTCCCCTCGGTGGGGGCGTCACTGAAGCTTTCTTT. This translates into CASSPLGGGVTEAFF.

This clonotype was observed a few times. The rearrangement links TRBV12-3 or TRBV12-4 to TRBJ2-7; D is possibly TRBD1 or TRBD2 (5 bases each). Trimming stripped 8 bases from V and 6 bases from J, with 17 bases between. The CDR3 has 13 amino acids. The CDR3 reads CASGRDPLGEQYF. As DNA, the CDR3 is TGTGCCAGCGGCCGGGACCCCCTGGGCGAGCAGTACTTC.

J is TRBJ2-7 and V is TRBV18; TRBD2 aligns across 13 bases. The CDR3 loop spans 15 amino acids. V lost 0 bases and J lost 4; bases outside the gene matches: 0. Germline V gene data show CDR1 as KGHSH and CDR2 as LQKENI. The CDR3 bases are TGTGCCAGCTCACCACCGACTAGCGGGAGGTACGAGCAGTACTTC. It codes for CASSPPTSGRYEQYF.

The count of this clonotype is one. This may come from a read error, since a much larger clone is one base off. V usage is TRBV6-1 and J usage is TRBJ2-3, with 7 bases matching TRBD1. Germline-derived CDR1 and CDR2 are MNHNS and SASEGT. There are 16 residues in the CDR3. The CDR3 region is CVSSVEGAGTTDTQYF. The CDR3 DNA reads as TGTGTCAGTTCTGTCGAGGGGGCCGGGACGACAGATACGCAGTATTTT.

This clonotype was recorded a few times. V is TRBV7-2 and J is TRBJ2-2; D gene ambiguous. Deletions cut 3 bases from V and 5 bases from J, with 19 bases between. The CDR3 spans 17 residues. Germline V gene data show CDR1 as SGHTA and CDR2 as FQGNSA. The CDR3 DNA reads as TGTGCCAGCAGCTTCCCCCCGGTGGGCTCGCGAACCGGGGAGCTGTTTTTT. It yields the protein CASSFPPVGSRTGELFF.

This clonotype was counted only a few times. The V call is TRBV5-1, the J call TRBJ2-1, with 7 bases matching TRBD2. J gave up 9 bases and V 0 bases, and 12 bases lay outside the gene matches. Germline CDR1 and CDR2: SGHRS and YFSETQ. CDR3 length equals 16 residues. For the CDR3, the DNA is TGCGCCAGCAGCTTGGTCGCGGGAGTGGGTGGAGGTGAGCAGTTCTTC. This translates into CASSLVAGVGGGEQFF.